This T cell receptor beta chain came from a study of T cells after yellow fever vaccination. Study-wide background: The SMART-Seq v4 Ultra Low Input method served to prepare the low-cell-number fractions.

Study findings and constraints: Clones that expanded after primary vaccination mostly reappeared after the booster (96% CD4, 88% CD8). By day 5 rather than day 15, the secondary response had peaked, though it was weaker.

CDR3 length equals 14 residues. The germline gives CDR1 SGDLS, CDR2 YYNGEE. Trimming took 0 bases from V and 1 from J, leaving 6 bases between them. Using its own MiXCR run on the 5' RACE reads, TCRdb lists one record per CDR3 protein. The sample has more than 300,000 distinct CDR3 sequences, about 11% seen once; the top ten hold under 4%. This clonotype appeared a few times. No antigen is known for it. The chain has TRBV9 and TRBJ2-3; D not resolved. The receptor was isolated from a young man who received the YFV17D yellow fever vaccine. The specimen was CD4+ T cells sorted from PBMCs, collected 45 days after the yellow fever booster vaccination. The CDR3 spells CASSVGEGTDTQYF. CDR3 sequence (DNA): TGTGCCAGCAGCGTAGGTGAGGGCACAGATACGCAGTATTTT.